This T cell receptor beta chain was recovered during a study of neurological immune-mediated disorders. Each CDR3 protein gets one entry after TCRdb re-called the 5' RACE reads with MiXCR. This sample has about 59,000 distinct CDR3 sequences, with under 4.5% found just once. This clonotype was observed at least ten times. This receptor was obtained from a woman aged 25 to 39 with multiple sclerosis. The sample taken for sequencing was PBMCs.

Written as DNA, the CDR3 is TGTGCTGTTCTTAGCGGTCATAACTACGAGCAGTACTTC. This sequence encodes CAVLSGHNYEQYF. V usage is TRBV6-2 or TRBV6-3 and J usage is TRBJ2-7; D is perhaps TRBD2 (6 bases). CDR1 MNHEY and CDR2 SVGEGT come from the germline V gene. This CDR3 is built from 13 residues.